This T cell receptor (beta chain) was sequenced for a study of regulatory dendritic cells for organ transplantation. The V gene lost 0 bases and the J gene lost 6 bases, with 27 bases spanning the gap. Per the germline V gene, CDR1 is WNHNN and CDR2 is SYGVQD (reference sequence). The CDR3 loop spans 19 amino acids. Measured with immunoSEQ multiplex PCR; TCRdb has only the in-frame clones, and not every one. The repertoire consists of approximately 11,000 clones, with roughly 86% occurring once and the leading ten covering 0.4% to 0.45%. In regard to this clone: The antigen remains unidentified.

Allogeneic regulatory or mature dendritic cells were co-cultured for 5 days with CFSE-labeled sorted T cells at 1:10. CD4+ or CD8+ T cells were sorted as naive CD45RA+ or memory CD45RO+. Study findings and constraints: Regulatory dendritic cells appeared to expand memory CD8+ clones less than mature ones. Naive CD4+ and CD8+ repertoires were highly diverse; memory CD8+ was most oligoclonal.

This clonotype originated in a human donor in good health. V is TRBV10-1 and J is TRBJ2-7; D is perhaps TRBD1 (5 bases). Sequenced input: naive CD8+ T cells from blood cultured with dendritic cells. Regarding subset: CD45RA+ naive T cells. CDR3 residues: CASSESIRAEQVAAGEQYF. The CDR3 region has the DNA TGCGCCAGCAGTGAGTCGATTAGGGCCGAACAGGTTGCGGCCGGCGAGCAGTACTTC.